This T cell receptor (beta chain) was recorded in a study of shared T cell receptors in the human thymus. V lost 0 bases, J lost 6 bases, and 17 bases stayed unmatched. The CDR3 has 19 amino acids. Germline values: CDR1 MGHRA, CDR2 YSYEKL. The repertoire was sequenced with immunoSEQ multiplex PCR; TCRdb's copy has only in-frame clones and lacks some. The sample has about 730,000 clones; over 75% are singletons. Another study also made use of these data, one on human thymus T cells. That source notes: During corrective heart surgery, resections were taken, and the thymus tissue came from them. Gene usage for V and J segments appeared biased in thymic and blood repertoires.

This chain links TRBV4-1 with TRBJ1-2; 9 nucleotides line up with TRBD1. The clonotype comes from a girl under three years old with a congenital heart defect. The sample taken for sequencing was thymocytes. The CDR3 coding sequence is TGCGCCAGCAGCCAAGATAGTGCGCTCCACAGGGGGCTATTAGATGGCTACACCTTC. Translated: CASSQDSALHRGLLDGYTF.